This T cell receptor beta chain was identified in a study of technical replicates of blood from a handful of donors. The protocol was immunoSEQ multiplex PCR, while the TCRdb copy is restricted to in-frame clones and leaves out a portion. The data hold approximately 87,000 clones, with about 91% observed a single time. CDR1 is SEHNR, CDR2 FQNEAQ, per germline (reference sequence). V lost 8 bases to trimming and J lost 2 bases, with 12 bases between them. The CDR3 is 14 amino acids. This clonotype was sampled from a human donor in good health. Some clones in this sample may be carry-over from other donors' samples. Sequenced input: T cells isolated from PBMCs. This rearrangement joins TRBV7-9 to TRBJ2-2, with D possibly TRBD1 on 5 matching bases. CDR3 sequence: CASPVQGNTGELFF. The CDR3 DNA is TGTGCCAGCCCGGTCCAGGGCAACACCGGGGAGCTGTTTTTT.